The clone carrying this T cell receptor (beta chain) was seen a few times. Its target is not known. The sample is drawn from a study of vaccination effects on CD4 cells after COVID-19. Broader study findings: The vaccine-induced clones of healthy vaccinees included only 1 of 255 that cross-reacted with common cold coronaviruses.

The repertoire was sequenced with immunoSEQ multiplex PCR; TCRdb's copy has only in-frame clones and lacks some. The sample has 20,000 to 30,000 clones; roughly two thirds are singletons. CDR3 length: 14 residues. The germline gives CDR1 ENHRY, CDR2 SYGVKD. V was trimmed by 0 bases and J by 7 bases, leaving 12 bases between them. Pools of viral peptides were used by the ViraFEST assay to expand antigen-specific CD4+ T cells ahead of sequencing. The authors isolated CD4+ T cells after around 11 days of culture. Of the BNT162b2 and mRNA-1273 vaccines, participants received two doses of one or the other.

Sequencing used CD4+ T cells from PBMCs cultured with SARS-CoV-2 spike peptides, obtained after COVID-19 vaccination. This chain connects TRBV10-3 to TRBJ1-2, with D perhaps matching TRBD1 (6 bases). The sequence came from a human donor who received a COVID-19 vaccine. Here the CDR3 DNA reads TGTGCCATCAGTGAGTCCACAACAGGGAGTGGCTACACCTTC. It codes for CAISESTTGSGYTF.